These 13 T cell receptor beta chains came from one sample sequenced in a study of beta chain features in type 1 diabetes. General observations from the study: Moderate but significant shortening of TCRB CDR3s was recorded in all four CD4+ subsets from Type 1 diabetes patients.

Their antigens remain unidentified. Since all of the isolated RNA was reverse transcribed, expressed TCRB transcripts were what got sequenced. TCRdb's copy holds only in-frame clones and misses some; the assay was immunoSEQ multiplex PCR. Of a few hundred thousand clones listed, 11% are singletons. The specimen was naive CD4+ T cells from blood. The origin of the receptors is a man between 25 and 39 years old with type 1 diabetes.

This chain uses TRBV6-5 with TRBJ2-3; TRBD2 aligns across 8 bases. The germline V gene has CDR1 MNHEY and CDR2 SVGAGI. The trim removed 6 bases at V and 6 bases at J, leaving 5 bases unmatched. This CDR3 comprises 13 residues. The CDR3 DNA reads TGTGCCAGCAGCCGGGGGGGCTGGGATACGCAGTATTTT. Translated: CASSRGGWDTQYF.

This clone was observed a handful of times. The chain combines TRBV18 with TRBJ2-1, with D maybe TRBD1 (5 bases). From germline, CDR1 is KGHSH and CDR2 LQKENI. The CDR3 is made up of 16 amino acids. V dropped 3 bases and J dropped 8 bases, with 20 bases sitting between them. DNA for the CDR3: TGTGCCAGCTCACCCCAGGGTAGTAAACCTTCGGATGAGCAGTTCTTC. This gives the protein CASSPQGSKPSDEQFF.

The chain employs TRBV4-1 and TRBJ1-2, with a weak D call TRBD1 (5 bases). V shed 4 bases and J shed 5 bases, with 14 bases lying between them. Germline-derived CDR1 and CDR2 are MGHRA and YSYEKL. This CDR3 has 14 residues. CDR3 nucleotides: TGCGCCAGCAGCCCCGATAGGGAGGGGTATGGCTACACCTTC. It specifies CASSPDREGYGYTF.

The table lists this clone with a few counts. The V call is TRBV15, the J call TRBJ1-6; weak D call: TRBD1 (5 bases). Looked up from germline, CDR1 is LNHNV and CDR2 is YYDKDF (reference sequence). The CDR3 totals 15 residues. Trimming removed 0 bases at V and 9 bases at J, with 12 bases between. CDR3 protein: CATSREAGLGSPLHF. CDR3 in DNA: TGTGCCACCAGCAGAGAAGCAGGGCTGGGTTCACCCCTCCACTTT.

J is TRBJ2-1 and V is TRBV29-1; tentatively, D is TRBD1 (5 bases). CDR1 and CDR2 from the germline V gene are SQVTM and ANQGSEA. The CDR3 length is 15 residues. The V and J ends lost 2 bases and 3 bases respectively, with 14 bases between them. The CDR3 loop is CSVELGYQGYNEQFF. CDR3 nucleotide sequence: TGCAGCGTTGAATTAGGGTATCAGGGCTACAATGAGCAGTTCTTC.

The chain recombines TRBV28 with TRBJ2-5, with TRBD1 as a possible D gene (6 bases). CDR1 is MDHEN and CDR2 is SYDVKM in the germline V gene. The V end was cut by 4 bases, the J end by 2 bases, with 8 bases between. The length of the CDR3 is 13 residues. In DNA, the CDR3 is TGTGCCAGCAGTTGGACAGTACAAGAGACCCAGTACTTC. Amino acids: CASSWTVQETQYF.

This clone has more than one count but fewer than ten. The J gene is TRBJ1-5, the V gene TRBV19, with 9 positions matching TRBD1. The germline CDR1 and CDR2 sequences are LNHDA and SQIVND (reference sequence). J gave up 2 bases and V 8 bases, and 10 bases lay outside the gene matches. The CDR3 has 16 residues. CDR3 amino acids: CASGRDRVSGNQPQHF. The CDR3 DNA follows: TGTGCCAGTGGTAGGGACAGGGTCAGCGGCAATCAGCCCCAGCATTTT.

The V call is TRBV7-9, the J call TRBJ2-3; 11 nucleotides match TRBD2. The length of the CDR3 is 14 residues. Trimming cost V 9 bases and J 1 base; bases outside gene matches: 3. The germline V gene encodes CDR1 SEHNR and CDR2 FQNEAQ (reference sequence). The CDR3, as DNA: TGTGCCAGTAAACTAGCGGGGGGCACAGATACGCAGTATTTT. Translation: CASKLAGGTDTQYF.

The chain has TRBV19 and TRBJ2-7; D is possibly TRBD1 (6 bases). This CDR3 has 15 residues. Germline values: CDR1 LNHDA, CDR2 SQIVND (reference sequence). The V gene lost 5 bases and the J gene lost 3 bases, with 17 bases spanning the gap. CDR3 loop: CASSQGRTSVYEQYF. CDR3 coding DNA: TGTGCCAGTAGTCAGGGGCGAACTTCCGTCTACGAGCAGTACTTC.

Only a few counts were recorded for this clone. One junction end disagrees with the germline gene, perhaps due to a read error. This chain joins TRBV20-1 and TRBJ2-7; 14 nucleotides align to TRBD2. The CDR3 has 11 residues. Germline assignment: CDR1 DFQATT and CDR2 SNEGSKA (reference sequence). The CDR3 DNA sequence: TGCAGTGCTAGAGGAGGACTAGCGGGGGGCTTC. Amino acid sequence: CSARGGLAGGF.

This clone came up a few times. The genes are TRBV6-5 and TRBJ2-2; D unclear. Trimming left V 6 bases short and J 3 bases short, with 14 bases between. The CDR3 consists of 15 residues. CDR1 is MNHEY, CDR2 SVGAGI, per germline. CDR3 coding DNA: TGTGCCAGCAGCTACCGAACGGGTTACACCGGGGAGCTGTTTTTT. It specifies CASSYRTGYTGELFF.

This chain joins TRBV10-3 and TRBJ2-3; tentative D call: TRBD2 (5 bases). V lost 3 bases, J lost 4 bases, and 14 bases lay in between. This CDR3 has 15 residues. The germline V gene has CDR1 ENHRY and CDR2 SYGVKD. The CDR3 DNA sequence: TGTGCCATCAGTGATTCGACGAGGGTCTCAGATACGCAGTATTTT. Its protein product is CAISDSTRVSDTQYF.

The gene calls are TRBV19 and TRBJ1-6, with TRBD1 matching 11 bases. The V segment lost 5 bases and the J segment 9 bases; nucleotides outside the gene matches: 6. The CDR3 has 15 amino acids. CDR1 is LNHDA, CDR2 SQIVND, per germline (reference sequence). The chain's CDR3 is CASSGQGAQGSPLHF. DNA of the CDR3: TGTGCCAGTAGTGGACAGGGGGCTCAGGGTTCACCCCTCCACTTT.